This TCR beta chain came from a study of regulatory T cells in long-lasting Graves disease. In its sample, this clonotype ranks as medium-sized. V dropped 3 bases and J dropped 5 bases, with 10 bases sitting between them. CDR3 length equals 13 residues. Germline loops: CDR1 SNHLY, CDR2 FYNNEI. Stated time point: persistent/refractory GD, antithyroid drugs over 5 years with positive TRAb. RNA extracted from PBMCs served as the sequencing template. Building the TCR beta libraries relied on iRepertoire HTBI primers, and CDR3 regions underwent Arm-PCR. TCRdb re-derived calls from the multiplex PCR reads in MiXCR, one entry per CDR3 protein. The sample includes fewer than 450,000 distinct CDR3 sequences, less than 25% of them seen just once.

This chain uses TRBV2 with TRBJ1-2; D uncertain. The receptor's source is a female donor with Graves disease. Sequencing used peripheral blood mononuclear cells (PBMCs), obtained when the disease was refractory, from a patient treated with antithyroid drugs. CDR3 in amino acids: CASSESGSYGYTF. The CDR3 DNA follows: TGTGCCAGCAGTGAGTCAGGTTCATATGGCTACACCTTC. The full variable domain, its missing parts supplied by reference TRBV2 and TRBJ1-2, is EPEVTQTPSHQVTQMGQEVILRCVPISNHLYFYWYRQILGQKVEFLVSFYNNEISEKSEIFDDQFSVERPDGSNFTLKIRSTKLEDSAMYFCASSESGSYGYTFGSGTRLTVV.